The clone carrying this T cell receptor (beta chain) appeared many times. Its cognate antigen is unknown. The sample belongs to a study of neurological immune-mediated disorders. Whole-study context: Multiple sclerosis patients numbered 34, of whom around 30 were relapsing-remitting and 3 secondary progressive. The study's findings and limits: The most TCR clonal expansion was seen in HTLV-1-associated myelopathy, and the least was seen in multiple sclerosis, which fell below healthy controls.

V lost 4 bases, J lost 3 bases, and 2 bases stayed unmatched. The germline V gene encodes CDR1 SGHRS and CDR2 YFSETQ. This CDR3 has 14 amino acids. MiXCR was run by TCRdb on the 5' RACE reads, yielding one entry per CDR3 protein. The profile covers 65,000 to 85,000 distinct CDR3 sequences, with approximately 3.4% appearing a single time and more than 4.5% taken by the ten largest. The clonotype comes from a woman aged 45-65 years with multiple sclerosis. The chain carries TRBV5-1 and TRBJ2-5; 11 bases are a match to TRBD1. Sequencing was performed on PBMCs. CDR3 nucleotide sequence: TGCGCCAGCAGCCGGGGACAGGGGGAAGAGACCCAGTACTTC. This encodes CASSRGQGEETQYF.